The 16 T cell receptor beta chains below all came from one sample that was sequenced in a study of cytotoxic CD8 clonotypes in ibrutinib-treated CLL. Sequencing was performed with immunoSEQ multiplex PCR; in TCRdb, only in-frame clones are kept and a portion is missing. The sample lists some 46,000 clones, roughly 69% occurring once. This material consisted of PBMCs, taken after 12 months of ibrutinib treatment. These receptors all stem from a human donor with chronic lymphocytic leukemia.

This clone was seen a single time. The chain has TRBV18 and TRBJ2-2, with 9 bases matching TRBD2. From germline, CDR1 is KGHSH and CDR2 LQKENI. V lost 3 bases, J lost 4 bases, and 6 bases stayed unmatched. The CDR3 has 16 amino acids. CDR3 region: CASSPQAGGLTGELFF. CDR3 DNA: TGTGCCAGCTCACCCCAAGCGGGAGGCCTCACCGGGGAGCTGTTTTTT.

The chain carries TRBV2 and TRBJ2-7, with 8 bases fitting TRBD2. Germline lookup yields CDR1 SNHLY and CDR2 FYNNEI. The CDR3 sequence is 13 residues long. V dropped 5 bases and J dropped 5; count of bases not matched to a gene: 5. CDR3 DNA: TGTGCCAGCAGTAAGCGGGAGAACGACGAGCAGTACTTC. It translates to CASSKRENDEQYF. Supplemented by reference TRBV2 and TRBJ2-7, the full variable domain reads EPEVTQTPSHQVTQMGQEVILRCVPISNHLYFYWYRQILGQKVEFLVSFYNNEISEKSEIFDDQFSVERPDGSNFTLKIRSTKLEDSAMYFCASSKRENDEQYFGPGTRLTVT.

The V gene is TRBV7-9, the J gene TRBJ1-3, with D possibly TRBD1 on 5 matching bases. This CDR3 comprises 15 residues. Germline V CDR1 and CDR2: SEHNR, FQNEAQ (reference sequence). The V gene lost 4 bases and the J gene lost 0 bases, with 10 bases spanning the gap. The CDR3 loop is CASSSDGGSGNTIYF. The CDR3 DNA is TGTGCCAGCAGCTCAGACGGGGGCTCTGGAAACACCATATATTTT.

V is TRBV6-5 and J is TRBJ1-3, with D perhaps matching TRBD1 (6 bases). The germline V and J ends were trimmed by 7 bases and 2 bases, with 9 bases remaining between them. Germline V lookup: CDR1 MNHEY, CDR2 SVGAGI. This CDR3 has 13 residues. The CDR3 region has the DNA TGTGCCAGCATGGCAGGGGCTGGAAACACCATATATTTT. Residues: CASMAGAGNTIYF.

The chain has TRBV4-3 and TRBJ1-2, with no clear D. Per germline, CDR1 LGHNA and CDR2 YSLEER. The CDR3 covers 16 residues. Trimming removed 0 bases from V and 5 bases from J, with 16 bases in between. CDR3 sequence reads: CASSQDRAASGYGYTF. CDR3 nucleotides: TGCGCCAGCAGCCAAGACCGCGCAGCTAGCGGGTATGGCTACACCTTC.

This chain connects TRBV16 to TRBJ2-2, with D unresolved. This CDR3 region has 14 residues. Between the trimmed V and J ends, which lost 0 bases and 6 bases, there was a span of 8 bases. The V gene's germline CDR1 is KGHSY and CDR2 FQNENV. In nucleotides, the CDR3 is TGTGCCAGCAGCCAATCGATGTGGGCCGGGGAGCTGTTTTTT. Protein: CASSQSMWAGELFF.

The chain joins TRBV30 to TRBJ1-5; 8 positions agree with TRBD1. The V and J ends lost 2 bases and 5 bases, in that order; junction bases with no gene match: 8. The CDR3 consists of 15 residues. Germline V gives CDR1 GTSNPN, CDR2 SVGIG (reference sequence). The CDR3 DNA follows: TGTGCCTGGAGTTTGTCAGGGGGCGCGGATCAGCCCCAGCATTTT. It specifies CAWSLSGGADQPQHF. Using reference TRBV30 and TRBJ1-5 for the parts outside the CDR3, the full variable domain is SQTIHQWPATLVQPVGSPLSLECTVEGTSNPNLYWYRQAAGRGLQLLFYSVGIGQISSEVPQNLSASRPQDRQFILSSKKLLLSDSGFYLCAWSLSGGADQPQHFGDGTRLSIL.

This clone has more than one count but fewer than ten. The CDR3 spells CASSLSQNKAEAFF. The CDR3 DNA reads TGTGCCAGCAGCTTATCCCAAAATAAGGCTGAAGCTTTCTTT. V is TRBV11-2 and J is TRBJ1-1; D call uncertain. CDR3 length equals 14 residues. Germline V gene data show CDR1 as SGHAT and CDR2 as FQNNGV. V was cut by 2 bases and J by 6 bases, with 13 bases left in between.

The chain links TRBV7-6 to TRBJ2-1; 11 nucleotides match TRBD2. J lost 7 bases, V lost 2 bases, and 10 bases had no gene match. CDR1 SGHVS and CDR2 FNYEAQ come from the germline V gene. CDR3 length: 17 residues. The CDR3 spells CASSLIPTSGSQNEQFF. CDR3 coding DNA: TGTGCCAGCAGCTTAATACCCACTAGCGGGAGTCAGAATGAGCAGTTCTTC.

This chain links TRBV6-6 with TRBJ2-5; no firm D call. This CDR3 has 14 amino acids. V lost 0 bases, J lost 5 bases, and 10 bases lay in between. The germline CDR1 and CDR2 sequences are MNHNY and SVGAGI (reference sequence). CDR3: CASSYSMWLETQYF. CDR3 DNA: TGTGCCAGCAGTTACTCGATGTGGCTGGAGACCCAGTACTTC.

This clone was observed a handful of times. The chain combines TRBV19 with TRBJ1-3; D unclear. The CDR3 covers 14 residues. The germline V gene has CDR1 LNHDA and CDR2 SQIVND (reference sequence). Trimming cost V 5 bases and J 4 bases, with 12 bases left between them. CDR3 protein: CASSSGSLGNTIYF. The CDR3 coding sequence is TGTGCCAGTAGTTCGGGGTCGTTGGGAAACACCATATATTTT.

The CDR3 sequence is CASSHPEGRDGYTF. The CDR3 bases are TGTGCCAGCAGTCACCCTGAGGGCAGGGATGGCTACACCTTC. The chain uses TRBV6-5 and TRBJ1-2, with a tentative D call TRBD1 (5 bases). The CDR3 is 14 residues long. Trimming pared 5 bases from V and 6 bases from J, leaving 16 bases between. Germline CDR1 and CDR2: MNHEY and SVGAGI.

This clone was observed a single time. The chain is built from TRBV10-3 and TRBJ2-1, with 7 bases aligning to TRBD2. The V gene's germline CDR1 is ENHRY and CDR2 SYGVKD. The J segment lost 1 base and the V segment lost 3 bases, leaving 6 bases of the junction unmatched. This CDR3 is built from 16 residues. Written as DNA, the CDR3 is TGTGCCATCAGTGACGGCGGGAGAACTTCCTACAATGAGCAGTTCTTC. Its protein is CAISDGGRTSYNEQFF.

V and J are TRBV4-1 and TRBJ2-7, with unresolved D. Germline loops: CDR1 MGHRA, CDR2 YSYEKL. Trimming left V 3 bases short and J 0 bases short, with 9 bases between. This CDR3 spans 14 amino acids. The CDR3 here is CASSHTSSSYEQYF. As DNA, the CDR3 is TGCGCCAGCAGCCATACGAGCAGCTCCTACGAGCAGTACTTC.

This clone was picked up one time. The rearrangement joins TRBV7-6 to TRBJ2-7; D is unclear. Germline CDR1 is SGHVS and CDR2 is FNYEAQ. The length of the CDR3 is 10 residues. Trimming stripped 6 bases from V and 6 bases from J, with 6 bases between. This CDR3 is CASRRLEQYF. For the CDR3, the DNA is TGTGCCAGCAGACGGCTCGAGCAGTACTTC.

V usage is TRBV30 and J usage is TRBJ1-2; no reliable D call. Trimming removed 0 bases at V and 2 bases at J, with 4 bases between. This CDR3 has 12 amino acids. Germline CDR1 and CDR2: GTSNPN and SVGIG (reference sequence). In nucleotides, the CDR3 is TGTGCCTGGAGTGTACCGAACTATGGCTACACCTTC. Encoded protein: CAWSVPNYGYTF.